This T cell receptor (beta chain) was captured in a study of OX40 agonist ivuxolimab in advanced cancers. Study-level background: Six ivuxolimab dose levels, 0.01 to 10 mg/kg, were given intravenously every 2 weeks. Eligibility admitted prior anti-PD-1, anti-PD-L1 or anti-CTLA-4 therapy; roughly 37% had some.

Germline V lookup: CDR1 KGHSH, CDR2 LQKENI. With 6 bases clipped from V and 5 bases from J, the junction kept 12 bases outside the gene matches. CDR3 size: 15 residues. Data came from immunoSEQ multiplex PCR; TCRdb stores just in-frame clones and leaves some out. The sample lists tens of thousands of clones, about nine tenths occurring once. This clone has only one observation. This rearrangement joins TRBV18 to TRBJ2-7, with TRBD1 matching 8 bases. Sample: CD4+ or CD8+ T cells sorted from blood, taken in a trial of the OX40 agonist ivuxolimab. The TCR was taken from an adult with an advanced solid tumor such as melanoma, head and neck, liver or kidney cancer. CDR3: CASSRPGQGADEQYF. The CDR3 region has the DNA TGTGCCAGCTCCAGACCCGGGCAGGGGGCCGACGAGCAGTACTTC. Combining the CDR3 with reference TRBV18 and TRBJ2-7 gives the whole variable domain NAGVMQNPRHLVRRRGQEARLRCSPMKGHSHVYWYRQLPEEGLKFMVYLQKENIIDESGMPKERFSAEFPKEGPSILRIQQVVRGDSAAYFCASSRPGQGADEQYFGPGTRLTVT.